This TCR beta chain was captured in a study of beta chain features in type 1 diabetes. Study-level results: In type 1 diabetes patients, VDJ junctions had fewer insertions; deletions at these junctions were more frequent. There was a possibility that cDNA sequencing over-represented cells with high TCR expression.

It was one heparinised blood draw, averaging around 120 mL, that each donor gave. Remarks on this clone: Its specificity is unknown.

The CDR3 spans 16 residues. The V gene's germline CDR1 is MNHNS and CDR2 SASEGT. The V end lost 3 bases, the J end lost 2 bases, and 14 bases lay between the germline ends. Every bit of the isolated RNA underwent reverse transcription, so sequencing read expressed TCRB transcripts. The table came from immunoSEQ multiplex PCR; TCRdb's copy has only in-frame clones and leaves some out. The sample consists of fewer than 900,000 clones, roughly 16% of them appearing once. Sequenced sample: naive CD4+ T cells from blood. The clonotype comes from a woman between 18 and 29 years old in good health. The chain employs TRBV6-1 and TRBJ2-4, with D unclear. CDR3 protein: CASSDYAFRTKNIQYF. The CDR3, as DNA: TGTGCCAGCAGTGACTATGCGTTTCGTACCAAAAACATTCAGTACTTC.